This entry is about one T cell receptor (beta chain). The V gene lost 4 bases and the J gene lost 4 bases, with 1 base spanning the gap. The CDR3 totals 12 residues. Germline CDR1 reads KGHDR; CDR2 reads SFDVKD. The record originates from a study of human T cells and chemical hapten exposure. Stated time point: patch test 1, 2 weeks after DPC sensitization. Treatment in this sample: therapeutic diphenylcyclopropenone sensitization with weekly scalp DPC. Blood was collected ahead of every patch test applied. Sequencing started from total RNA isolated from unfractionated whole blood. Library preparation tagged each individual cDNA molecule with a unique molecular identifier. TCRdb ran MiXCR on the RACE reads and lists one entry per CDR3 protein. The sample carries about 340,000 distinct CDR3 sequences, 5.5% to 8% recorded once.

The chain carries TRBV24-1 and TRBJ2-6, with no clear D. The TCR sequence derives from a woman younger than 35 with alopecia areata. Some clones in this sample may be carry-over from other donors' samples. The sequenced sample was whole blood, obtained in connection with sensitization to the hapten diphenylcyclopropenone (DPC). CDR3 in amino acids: CATSDGANVLTF. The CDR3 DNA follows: TGTGCCACCAGTGACGGGGCCAACGTCCTGACTTTC.